These 14 T cell receptor beta chains originate from one sample sequenced in a study of spatial heterogeneity in lung cancer. Via MiXCR, TCRdb re-called the 5' RACE reads, giving one row per CDR3 protein. The sample lists about 7,900 distinct CDR3 sequences, about 4.5% occurring once. As to time point: sample taken at primary tumor resection. Extraction of whole RNA from tumor, nontumor lung or frozen PBMC preceded unsorted sequencing. Sequenced here: PBMCs, sampled at surgery. All receptors come from a male donor with early-stage non-small cell lung cancer.

This clonotype has at least ten counts. This beta chain came through as a stray read in a library set up for alpha chains, and its size says little. This CDR3 is CASTLGGSLGGANVLTF. In DNA form, the CDR3 reads TGTGCCAGCACCCTGGGGGGGTCCCTCGGTGGGGCCAACGTCCTGACTTTC. V and J are TRBV12-3 or TRBV12-4 and TRBJ2-6; 7 bases match TRBD2. This CDR3 has 17 residues. J gave up 3 bases and V 7 bases, and 12 bases lay outside the gene matches.

This clonotype was found many times. In a library made to pick up alpha chains, this beta chain is a stray read with a size that means little. The chain couples TRBV6-6 to TRBJ2-5; weak D call: TRBD2 (6 bases). CDR1 and CDR2 from the germline V gene are MNHNY and SVGAGI (reference sequence). This CDR3 has 12 amino acids. Trimming took off 6 bases at V and 4 bases at J, with 9 bases between the two ends. The CDR3 DNA sequence: TGTGCCAGCAGCGCCGGGAGAGAGACCCAGTACTTC. Its protein is CASSAGRETQYF.

The table lists this clonotype with a few counts. This beta chain represents an off-target read in a library built for alpha chains; its size is of limited meaning. The chain is built from TRBV30 and TRBJ2-5; 12 positions agree with TRBD2. With V trimmed by 0 bases and J by 0 bases, 11 bases remained unmatched. Germline CDR1 GTSNPN, CDR2 SVGIG (reference sequence). The CDR3 consists of 19 residues. The CDR3 sequence is CAWSVRGLAGREYQETQYF. The CDR3 bases are TGTGCCTGGAGTGTACGTGGACTAGCGGGGAGGGAATACCAAGAGACCCAGTACTTC.

In regard to this clonotype: Since the library was made to target alpha chains, this beta chain is a stray read and its abundance is not meaningful. The chain joins TRBV20-1 to TRBJ1-2; possibly TRBD1 for D (6 bases). The ends were cut back, 2 bases at V and 2 bases at J, with 18 bases in the middle. CDR1 is DFQATT, CDR2 SNEGSKA, per germline (reference sequence). The CDR3 runs 16 residues. DNA for the CDR3: TGCAGTGCTAGATTCGGCAGGCCAGGGGTAAACTATGGCTACACCTTC. This translates into CSARFGRPGVNYGYTF.

This clonotype showed up many times. Because this beta chain is a stray read in a library intended to capture alpha chains, its abundance should not be given much weight. The chain has TRBV29-1 and TRBJ1-2; no definite D call. This CDR3 contains 12 residues. V shed 3 bases and J shed 7 bases, with 12 bases lying between them. The V gene's germline CDR1 is SQVTM and CDR2 ANQGSEA. The CDR3 protein is CSVEAPGGGYTF. CDR3 sequence (DNA): TGCAGCGTTGAGGCCCCAGGAGGTGGCTACACCTTC.

By its share, this clonotype is medium-sized. The size of this beta chain means little, since it is a stray read in a library made for alpha chains. This chain connects TRBV7-9 to TRBJ1-2; TRBD1 matches at 9 bases. V was clipped by 5 bases and J by 2 bases; unmatched bases: 12. CDR1 and CDR2 (germline): SEHNR, FQNEAQ (reference sequence). This CDR3 is built from 17 residues. The CDR3: CASSPTGGAGGNYGYTF. CDR3 bases: TGTGCCAGCAGCCCTACAGGGGGCGCCGGGGGCAACTATGGCTACACCTTC.

This clonotype was observed many times. Being off target in a library aimed at alpha chains, this beta chain has a size of little meaning. This sequence joins TRBV13 and TRBJ1-6, with 7 positions matching TRBD1. Germline V gene lookup returns CDR1 PRHDT and CDR2 FYEKMQ (reference sequence). The V and J ends lost 4 bases and 8 bases, in that order; junction bases with no gene match: 8. There are 15 residues in the CDR3. CDR3: CASSSGTERDSPLHF. The CDR3 nucleotides are TGTGCCAGCAGCTCCGGGACAGAGCGCGATTCACCCCTCCACTTT. The variable domain in full, completed from reference TRBV13 and TRBJ1-6, reads AAGVIQSPRHLIKEKRETATLKCYPIPRHDTVYWYQQGPGQDPQFLISFYEKMQSDKGSIPDRFSAQQFSDYHSELNMSSLELGDSALYFCASSSGTERDSPLHFGNGTRLTVT.

In this sample, this clonotype turned up many times. With the library built for alpha chains, this beta chain is off target and its frequency is not meaningful. Written as DNA, the CDR3 is TGTGCCAGCAGCTTAGAGGGGAAGACGAACATTCAGTACTTC. Protein: CASSLEGKTNIQYF. The chain employs TRBV11-2 and TRBJ2-4, with unresolved D. The CDR3 is made up of 14 amino acids. Germline lookup yields CDR1 SGHAT and CDR2 FQNNGV. V lost 0 bases and J lost 7, with 10 bases in between.

By sample share, this clonotype is large (0.1 to 1%). This beta chain turned up in a library designed for alpha chains; as an off-target read, its abundance says little. This CDR3 reads CASSLGDSHDEQFF. CDR3 in DNA: TGTGCCAGCAGTTTGGGGGACTCGCACGATGAGCAGTTCTTC. The rearrangement links TRBV6-2 or TRBV6-3 to TRBJ2-1; tentative D call: TRBD2 (6 bases). Germline CDR1 is MNHEY and CDR2 is SVGEGT. V was shortened by 4 bases and J by 8 bases, with 15 bases between the two germline ends. The length of the CDR3 is 14 residues.

This clonotype was seen at least ten times. The junction departs from germline at one end; a sequencing error may be responsible. The library was designed around alpha chains, so this beta chain is a stray read whose abundance carries little weight. The rearrangement joins TRBV7-7 to TRBJ1-1; tentative D call: TRBD1 (5 bases). The CDR3 covers 14 residues. Germline V gives CDR1 SSHAT, CDR2 FNYEAQ (reference sequence). The CDR3 spells CASSPDIGSTEAFF. CDR3 coding DNA: TGTGCTAGCAGCCCGGACATCGGGAGTACTGAAGCTTTCTTT.

At least ten counts were recorded for this clonotype. The library was designed around alpha chains, so this beta chain is a stray read whose abundance carries little weight. The chain has TRBV7-7 and TRBJ1-1; D is unresolved. Germline V gene lookup returns CDR1 SSHAT and CDR2 FNYEAQ (reference sequence). The V gene lost 3 bases and the J gene lost 5 bases, with 7 bases spanning the gap. The length of the CDR3 is 12 residues. The CDR3 coding sequence is TGTGCCAGCAGCTTGAGGGTGACTGAAGCTTTCTTT. It encodes CASSLRVTEAFF.

This clonotype came up many times. The library was designed around alpha chains, so this beta chain is a stray read whose abundance carries little weight. This rearrangement joins TRBV11-2 to TRBJ2-3; D not resolved. Germline loops: CDR1 SGHAT, CDR2 FQNNGV. The CDR3 spans 14 residues. V lost 1 base and J lost 9, with 14 bases in between. The CDR3 region has the DNA TGTGCCAGCAGCTTAGGTGGCCGGACGTCAACGCAGTATTTT. Residues: CASSLGGRTSTQYF.

This clonotype was seen many times. This beta chain turned up in a library designed for alpha chains; as an off-target read, its abundance says little. This sequence joins TRBV3-1 and TRBJ1-2; unclear D gene. Between the trimmed V and J ends, which lost 1 base and 9 bases, there was a span of 9 bases. The CDR3 sequence is 12 residues long. CDR1 is LGHDT, CDR2 YNNKEL, per germline (reference sequence). The CDR3 DNA reads TGTGCCAGCAGCCAAGGCATCGAACGCTACACCTTC. Protein: CASSQGIERYTF.

This clonotype was observed many times. The size of this beta chain means little, since it is a stray read in a library made for alpha chains. This rearrangement joins TRBV4-3 to TRBJ1-2; D is ambiguous. Germline V gene lookup returns CDR1 LGHNA and CDR2 YSLEER. Trimming left V 6 bases short and J 4 bases short, with 6 bases between. There are 11 residues in the CDR3. The CDR3 protein is CASRDIYGYTF. CDR3 sequence (DNA): TGCGCCAGCAGAGATATCTATGGCTACACCTTC.